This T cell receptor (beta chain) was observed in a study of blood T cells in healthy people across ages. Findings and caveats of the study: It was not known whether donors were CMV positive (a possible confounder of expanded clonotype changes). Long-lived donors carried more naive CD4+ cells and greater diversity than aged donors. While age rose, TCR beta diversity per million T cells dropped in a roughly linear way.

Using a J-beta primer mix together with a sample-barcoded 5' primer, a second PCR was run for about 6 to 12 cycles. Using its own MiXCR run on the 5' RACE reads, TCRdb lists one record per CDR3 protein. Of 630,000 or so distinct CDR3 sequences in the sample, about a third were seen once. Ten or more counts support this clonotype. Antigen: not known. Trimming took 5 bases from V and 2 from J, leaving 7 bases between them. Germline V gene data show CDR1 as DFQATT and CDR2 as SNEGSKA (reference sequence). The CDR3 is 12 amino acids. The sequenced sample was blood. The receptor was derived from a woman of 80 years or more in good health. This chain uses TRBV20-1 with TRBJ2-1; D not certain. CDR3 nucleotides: TGCAGTGCTGAGGCTACCTACAATGAGCAGTTCTTC. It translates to CSAEATYNEQFF.